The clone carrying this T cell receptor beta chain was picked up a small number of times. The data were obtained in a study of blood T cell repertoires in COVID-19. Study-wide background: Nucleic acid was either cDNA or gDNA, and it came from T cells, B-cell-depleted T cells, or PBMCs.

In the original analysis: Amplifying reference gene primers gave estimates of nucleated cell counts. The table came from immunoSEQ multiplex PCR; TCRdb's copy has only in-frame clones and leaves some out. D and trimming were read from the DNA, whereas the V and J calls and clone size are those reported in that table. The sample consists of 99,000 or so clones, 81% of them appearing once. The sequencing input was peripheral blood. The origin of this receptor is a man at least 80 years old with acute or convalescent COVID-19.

CDR3 sequence: CASSYGTGVRGNQPQHF. CDR3 DNA sequence: TGTGCCAGCAGTTACGGGACAGGGGTTCGAGGCAATCAGCCCCAGCATTTT. This chain uses TRBV28 with TRBJ1-5; 10 nucleotides match TRBD1. V lost 4 bases to trimming and J lost 2 bases; unmatched junction nucleotides: 8. The germline V gene encodes CDR1 MDHEN and CDR2 SYDVKM. This CDR3 is built from 17 residues. Full variable domain (outside the CDR3, taken from reference TRBV28 and TRBJ1-5): DVKVTQSSRYLVKRTGEKVFLECVQDMDHENMFWYRQDPGLGLRLIYFSYDVKMKEKGDIPEGYSVSREKKERFSLILESASTNQTSMYLCASSYGTGVRGNQPQHFGDGTRLSIL.